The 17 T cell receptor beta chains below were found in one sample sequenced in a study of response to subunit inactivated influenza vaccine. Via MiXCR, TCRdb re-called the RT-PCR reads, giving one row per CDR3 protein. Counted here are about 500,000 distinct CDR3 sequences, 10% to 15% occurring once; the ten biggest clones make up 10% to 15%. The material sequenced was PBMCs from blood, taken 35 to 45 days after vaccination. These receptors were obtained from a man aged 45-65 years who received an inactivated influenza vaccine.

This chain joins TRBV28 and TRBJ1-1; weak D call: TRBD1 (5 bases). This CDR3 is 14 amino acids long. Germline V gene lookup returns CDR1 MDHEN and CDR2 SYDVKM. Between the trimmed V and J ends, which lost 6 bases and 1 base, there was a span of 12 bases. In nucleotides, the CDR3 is TGTGCCAGCAGGTACCTAGACAGGAACACTGAAGCTTTCTTT. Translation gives CASRYLDRNTEAFF.

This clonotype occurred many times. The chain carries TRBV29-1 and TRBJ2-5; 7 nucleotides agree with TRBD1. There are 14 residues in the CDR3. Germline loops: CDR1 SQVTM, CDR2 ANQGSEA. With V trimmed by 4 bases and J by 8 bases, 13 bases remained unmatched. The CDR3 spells CSVVWDRPGGTQYF. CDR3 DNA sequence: TGCAGCGTTGTATGGGACAGACCTGGGGGAACCCAGTACTTC.

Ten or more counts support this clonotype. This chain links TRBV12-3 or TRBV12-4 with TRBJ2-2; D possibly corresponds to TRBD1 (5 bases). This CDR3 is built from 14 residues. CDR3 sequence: CASSSGADTGELFF. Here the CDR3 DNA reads TGTGCTAGTAGCAGTGGGGCGGACACCGGGGAGCTGTTTTTT.

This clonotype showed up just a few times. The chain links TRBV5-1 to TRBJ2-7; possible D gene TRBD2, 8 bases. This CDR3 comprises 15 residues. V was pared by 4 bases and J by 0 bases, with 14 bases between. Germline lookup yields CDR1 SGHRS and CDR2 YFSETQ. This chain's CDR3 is CASSIGGDSSYEQYF. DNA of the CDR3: TGCGCCAGCAGCATCGGGGGGGACAGCTCCTACGAGCAGTACTTC.

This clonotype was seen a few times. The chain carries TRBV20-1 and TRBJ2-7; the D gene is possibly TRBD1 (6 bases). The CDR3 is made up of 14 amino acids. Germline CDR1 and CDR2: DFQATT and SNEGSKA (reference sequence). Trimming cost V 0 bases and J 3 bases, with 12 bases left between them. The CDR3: CSARDRTGSYEQYF. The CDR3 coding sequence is TGCAGTGCTAGAGATCGAACAGGGAGCTACGAGCAGTACTTC.

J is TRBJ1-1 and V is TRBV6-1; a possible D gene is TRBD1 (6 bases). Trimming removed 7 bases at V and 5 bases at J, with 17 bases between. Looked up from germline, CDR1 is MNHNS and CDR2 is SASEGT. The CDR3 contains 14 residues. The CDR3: CASIPGGRRTEAFF. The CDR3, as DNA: TGTGCCAGCATCCCCGGGGGGCGTCGAACTGAAGCTTTCTTT.

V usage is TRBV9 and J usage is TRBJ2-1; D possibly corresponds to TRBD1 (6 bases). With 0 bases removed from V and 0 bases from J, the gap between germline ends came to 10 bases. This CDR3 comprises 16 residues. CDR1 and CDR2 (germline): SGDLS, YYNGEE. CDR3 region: CASSVDVDSSYNEQFF. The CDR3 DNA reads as TGTGCCAGCAGCGTAGACGTGGACAGCTCCTACAATGAGCAGTTCTTC.

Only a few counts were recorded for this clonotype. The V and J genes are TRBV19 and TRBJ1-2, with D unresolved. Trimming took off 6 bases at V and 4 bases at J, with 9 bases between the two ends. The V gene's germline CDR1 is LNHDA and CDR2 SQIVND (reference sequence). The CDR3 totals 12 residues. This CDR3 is CASRPGPYGYTF. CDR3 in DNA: TGTGCCAGTAGGCCCGGGCCCTATGGCTACACCTTC. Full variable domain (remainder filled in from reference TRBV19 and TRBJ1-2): DGGITQSPKYLFRKEGQNVTLSCEQNLNHDAMYWYRQDPGQGLRLIYYSQIVNDFQKGDIAEGYSVSREKKESFPLTVTSAQKNPTAFYLCASRPGPYGYTFGSGTRLTVV.

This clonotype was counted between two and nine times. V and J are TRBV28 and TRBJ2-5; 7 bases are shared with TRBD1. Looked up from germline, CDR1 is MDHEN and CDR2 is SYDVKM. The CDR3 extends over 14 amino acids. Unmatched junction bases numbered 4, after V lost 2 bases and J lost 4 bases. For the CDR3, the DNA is TGTGCCAGCAGTTTACCCCAGGGGGTAGAGACCCAGTACTTC. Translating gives CASSLPQGVETQYF.

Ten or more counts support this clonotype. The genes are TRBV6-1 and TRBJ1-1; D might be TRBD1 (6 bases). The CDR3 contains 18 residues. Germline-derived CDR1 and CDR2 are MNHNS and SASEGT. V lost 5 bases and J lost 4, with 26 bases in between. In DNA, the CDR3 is TGTGCCAGCAGTCCCGGAACAGGGCACCGAACACTGGGCACTGAAGCTTTCTTT. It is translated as CASSPGTGHRTLGTEAFF.

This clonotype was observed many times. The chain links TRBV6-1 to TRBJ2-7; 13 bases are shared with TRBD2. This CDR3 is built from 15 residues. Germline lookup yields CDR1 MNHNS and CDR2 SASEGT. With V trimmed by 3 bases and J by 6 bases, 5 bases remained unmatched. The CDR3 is CASSDRGTSGIEQYF. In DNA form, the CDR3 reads TGTGCCAGCAGTGATCGAGGGACTAGCGGGATCGAGCAGTACTTC.

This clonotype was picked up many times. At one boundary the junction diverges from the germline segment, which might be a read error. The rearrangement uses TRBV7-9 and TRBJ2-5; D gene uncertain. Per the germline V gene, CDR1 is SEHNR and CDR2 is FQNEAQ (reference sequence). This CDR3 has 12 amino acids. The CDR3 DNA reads TGCGCCAGCAGCTTGAACCAAGAGACCCAGTACTTC. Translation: CASSLNQETQYF.

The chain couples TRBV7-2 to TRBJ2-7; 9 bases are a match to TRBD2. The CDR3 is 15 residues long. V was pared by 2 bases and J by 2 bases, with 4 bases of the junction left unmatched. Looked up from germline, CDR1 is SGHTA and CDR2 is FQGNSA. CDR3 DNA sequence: TGTGCCAGCAGCTTAATAGCGGGAGCTGCCTACGAGCAGTACTTC. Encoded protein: CASSLIAGAAYEQYF.

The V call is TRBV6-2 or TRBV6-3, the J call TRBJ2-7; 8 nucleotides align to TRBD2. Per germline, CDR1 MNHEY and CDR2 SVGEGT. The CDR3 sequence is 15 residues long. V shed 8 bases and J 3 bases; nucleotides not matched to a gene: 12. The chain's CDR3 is CASRDSGGQFYEQYF. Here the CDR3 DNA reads TGTGCCAGCCGAGACAGCGGGGGCCAATTCTACGAGCAGTACTTC.

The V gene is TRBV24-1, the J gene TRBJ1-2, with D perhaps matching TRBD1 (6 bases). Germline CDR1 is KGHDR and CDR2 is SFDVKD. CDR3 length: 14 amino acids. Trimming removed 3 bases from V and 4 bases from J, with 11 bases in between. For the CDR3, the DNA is TGTGCCACCAGTGATCAGGGGCGCGGCTATGGCTACACCTTC. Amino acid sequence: CATSDQGRGYGYTF.

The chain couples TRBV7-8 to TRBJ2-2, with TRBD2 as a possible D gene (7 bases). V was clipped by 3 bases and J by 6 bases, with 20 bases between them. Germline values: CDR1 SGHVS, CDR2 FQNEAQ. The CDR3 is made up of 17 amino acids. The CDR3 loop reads CASSLGHVGGLAGELFF. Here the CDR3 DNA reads TGTGCCAGCAGCTTGGGACACGTGGGAGGGCTCGCCGGGGAGCTGTTTTTT.

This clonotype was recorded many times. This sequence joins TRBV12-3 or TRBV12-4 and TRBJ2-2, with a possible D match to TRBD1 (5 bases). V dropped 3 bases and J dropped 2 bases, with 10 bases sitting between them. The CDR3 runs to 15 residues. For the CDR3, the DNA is TGTGCCAGCAGTTTTGGGGCAAGAAACACCGGGGAGCTGTTTTTT. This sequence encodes CASSFGARNTGELFF.